This T cell receptor (beta chain) was identified during a study of cytomegalovirus exposure and HLA in healthy donors. PCR employed 60 Vbeta and 13 Jbeta primers. The assay was immunoSEQ multiplex PCR, and TCRdb's table has in-frame clones only and misses some. The sample holds under 150,000 clones, roughly 89% seen once. The junction had 7 bases not matched to a gene; V was cut back by 4 bases and J by 5 bases. CDR1 LNHDA and CDR2 SQIVND come from the germline V gene (reference sequence). This CDR3 is built from 16 residues. Regarding the study as a whole: The authors later linked a missense DCLRE1C variant to TCR beta V- and J-gene trimming. Specificity for CMV antigens was confirmed in vitro for three of the CMV-associated chains.

Concerning this clone itself: Antigen specificity is unknown.

The sequence was obtained from a woman aged 25 to 45 in good health and CMV-seronegative. Sequencing used PBMCs. The chain is built from TRBV19 and TRBJ2-3, with 12 nucleotides matching TRBD2. The CDR3 nucleotides read TGTGCCAGTAGTAGGTCTAGCGGGAGGGCCATAGATACGCAGTATTTT. Its translation: CASSRSSGRAIDTQYF.